Below are 3 T cell receptor beta chains sequenced from a single sample in a study of blood T cell repertoires in COVID-19. Measured with immunoSEQ multiplex PCR; TCRdb has only the in-frame clones, and not every one. The profile shows roughly 250,000 clones, around nine tenths of them singletons. Sequencing used peripheral blood. Every receptor here comes from a middle-aged man who had recovered from COVID-19.

The chain uses TRBV11-3 and TRBJ2-7, with D perhaps TRBD1 (7 bases). Between the trimmed V and J ends, which lost 5 bases and 6 bases, there was a span of 11 bases. The CDR3 sequence is 12 residues long. The V gene's germline CDR1 is SGHNT and CDR2 YENEEA. The CDR3 is CASSLQGGEQYF. The CDR3 region has the DNA TGTGCCAGCAGCCTCCAGGGGGGCGAGCAGTACTTC.

The CDR3 coding sequence is TGTGCCAGCAGTTTTCTAGGGCGGGAGGGGATCTCCTACGAGCAGTACTTC. Amino acids: CASSFLGREGISYEQYF. The chain is built from TRBV28 and TRBJ2-7, with TRBD2 matching over 9 bases. V gave up 3 bases and J gave up 0 bases; unmatched junction bases: 9. The CDR3 has 17 amino acids. The germline V gene encodes CDR1 MDHEN and CDR2 SYDVKM.

J is TRBJ2-2 and V is TRBV5-1, with unresolved D. CDR1 is SGHRS, CDR2 YFSETQ, per germline. The CDR3 covers 12 residues. Between the trimmed V and J ends, which lost 5 bases and 7 bases, there was a span of 9 bases. The CDR3 is CASRLRGGELFF. The CDR3 region has the DNA TGCGCCAGCAGACTCCGAGGCGGGGAGCTGTTTTTT.